Below are 12 T cell receptor beta chains sequenced from a single sample in a study of T cells in Graves' hyperthyroidism and ophthalmopathy. Template material for amplifying TCR beta CDR3 regions consisted of RNA transcripts. The study used the HTBI primer set for a first-round RT-PCR of the TCR CDR3. From the multiplex PCR reads, TCRdb called clonotypes with MiXCR, one entry per CDR3 protein. Among approximately 600,000 distinct CDR3 sequences listed, about a sixth were seen once. The sample consisted of blood. The receptor set was obtained from a woman under 40 with Graves' hyperthyroidism.

There are many counts of this clonotype. The chain joins TRBV28 to TRBJ1-5; D is uncertain. The CDR3 loop spans 14 amino acids. Germline V gives CDR1 MDHEN, CDR2 SYDVKM. Between the trimmed V and J ends, which lost 3 bases and 3 bases, there was a span of 9 bases. CDR3: CASSFFGYNQPQHF. CDR3 coding DNA: TGTGCCAGCAGTTTCTTTGGGTACAATCAGCCCCAGCATTTT.

In its sample, this clonotype was seen a few times. The V gene is TRBV12-3 or TRBV12-4, the J gene TRBJ2-1; D uncertain. The CDR3 spans 12 residues. The ends were cut back, 6 bases at V and 12 bases at J, with 15 bases in the middle. CDR3 amino acids: CASRAGSDGQFF. CDR3 nucleotide sequence: TGTGCCAGCAGAGCCGGAAGTGATGGGCAGTTCTTC.

The V and J genes are TRBV20-1 and TRBJ2-7; D may correspond to TRBD1 or TRBD2 (5 bases each). Germline V gives CDR1 DFQATT, CDR2 SNEGSKA (reference sequence). The CDR3 is 15 amino acids. V lost 0 bases, J lost 2 bases, and 14 bases lay in between. In DNA form, the CDR3 reads TGCAGTGCTAGAGATCGGGACCTAGGCACCTACGAGCAGTACTTC. It specifies CSARDRDLGTYEQYF.

This clonotype was counted at least ten times. The chain carries TRBV20-1 and TRBJ2-7; D not resolved. The CDR3 loop spans 15 amino acids. Germline V gene data show CDR1 as DFQATT and CDR2 as SNEGSKA (reference sequence). V was cut by 0 bases and J by 0 bases, with 12 bases left in between. This CDR3 reads CSAREQLPSSYEQYF. In DNA, the CDR3 is TGCAGTGCTAGAGAGCAGCTACCGAGCTCCTACGAGCAGTACTTC.

With regard to this clonotype: A much larger clone is a single base away; this may be a read error. The genes are TRBV12-3 or TRBV12-4 and TRBJ2-3; 9 nucleotides line up with TRBD1. The CDR3 totals 17 residues. The DNA of the CDR3 is TGTGCCAACAGTCCACATCACAGGGGGCGCGGAGCAGATACGCAGTATTTT. Amino acids: CANSPHHRGRGADTQYF.

This chain links TRBV7-8 with TRBJ2-4; D uncertain. Per germline, CDR1 SGHVS and CDR2 FQNEAQ. V was clipped by 6 bases and J by 5 bases, with 11 bases between them. CDR3 length: 13 residues. In DNA form, the CDR3 reads TGTGCCAGCAGTTTCCTTAGTCAAAACATTCAGTACTTC. It is translated as CASSFLSQNIQYF.

This clonotype came up a few times. The chain combines TRBV28 with TRBJ2-1; tentative D call: TRBD2 (6 bases). CDR3 length: 14 amino acids. Germline V gives CDR1 MDHEN, CDR2 SYDVKM. Trimming took 10 bases from V and 7 from J, leaving 20 bases between them. CDR3 in DNA: TGTGCCATCGCCGGGACTGTAAGTGGAAATGAGCAGTTCTTC. This gives the protein CAIAGTVSGNEQFF.

The sample holds many counts of this clonotype. V usage is TRBV12-3 or TRBV12-4 and J usage is TRBJ1-2, with 8 bases that match TRBD1. The CDR3 has 14 residues. V gave up 1 base and J gave up 7 bases; unmatched junction bases: 5. The CDR3 sequence: CASSLGQGARGYTF. CDR3 sequence (DNA): TGTGCCAGCAGTTTAGGGCAGGGGGCGCGTGGCTACACCTTC.

The chain carries TRBV13 and TRBJ2-5, with D perhaps TRBD2 (6 bases). The ends were cut back, 2 bases at V and 1 base at J, with 17 bases in the middle. The germline gives CDR1 PRHDT, CDR2 FYEKMQ (reference sequence). The CDR3 runs to 17 residues. The CDR3, as DNA: TGTGCCAGCAGCTTAAGGTTGCCTTCTAGCGCCCAAGAGACCCAGTACTTC. This gives the protein CASSLRLPSSAQETQYF.

This clonotype was seen ten or more times. The chain uses TRBV2 and TRBJ2-7; D is possibly TRBD1 or TRBD2 (6 bases each). CDR1 is SNHLY and CDR2 is FYNNEI in the germline V gene. Trimming took off 4 bases at V and 0 bases at J, with 13 bases between the two ends. This CDR3 is built from 15 residues. Here the CDR3 reads CASSAGASSSYEQYF. The CDR3, as DNA: TGTGCCAGCAGTGCGGGGGCCTCCAGCTCCTACGAGCAGTACTTC.

The table lists this clonotype with many counts. CDR3 region: CASSPDRLIFGYTF. CDR3 DNA sequence: TGTGCCAGCAGCCCGGACAGGCTCATCTTTGGCTACACCTTC. V and J are TRBV28 and TRBJ1-2, with 7 bases matching TRBD1. CDR1 is MDHEN, CDR2 SYDVKM, per germline. V trimming: 6 bases; J trimming: 7 bases; junction bases outside the gene matches: 11. The CDR3 has 14 amino acids.

This clonotype was recorded many times. The chain couples TRBV28 to TRBJ2-3; TRBD1 aligns across 8 bases. After removal of 1 base from V and 2 bases from J, the junction contained 5 bases not matched to a gene. Germline loops: CDR1 MDHEN, CDR2 SYDVKM. CDR3 length: 16 amino acids. The CDR3 DNA follows: TGTGCCAGCAGTTTATTCAGGGGGCTCTACACAGATACGCAGTATTTT. Encoded protein: CASSLFRGLYTDTQYF.